This record covers a single T cell receptor beta chain. Its target is not known. This entry is derived from a study of blood T cells in healthy people across ages. Study results and limitations: Unsorted PBMCs ruled out conclusive naive versus antigen-experienced comparison. The study found more naive CD4+ cells and higher diversity in long-lived than aged donors.

With a J-beta primer mix and a sample-barcoded 5' primer, a second PCR ran 7 to 11 cycles. Tagging of each cDNA molecule was performed by a template-switch adaptor with 12 random nucleotides. TCRdb reanalysed the 5' RACE reads using MiXCR and keeps one entry per CDR3 protein. In the table there are 1.5 million to 2 million distinct CDR3 sequences, around 42% of which are singletons. CDR3 length: 15 amino acids. Germline V lookup: CDR1 SGHTA, CDR2 FQGNSA. The trim removed 3 bases at V and 4 bases at J, leaving 6 bases unmatched. Drawing of peripheral blood yielded roughly 10 milliliters from each donor.

The clonotype originates from a human donor in good health. The chain recombines TRBV7-2 with TRBJ2-1; TRBD1 aligns across 7 bases. The sample comprised blood. The CDR3 here is CASSFMGQRYNEQFF. DNA of the CDR3: TGTGCCAGCAGCTTCATGGGACAGAGATACAATGAGCAGTTCTTC.